The 10 T cell receptor beta chains listed next were all sequenced from one sample in a study of blood T cell repertoires in COVID-19. Assay: immunoSEQ multiplex PCR; the TCRdb copy retains only in-frame clones and omits some. The table includes tens of thousands of clones, approximately 82% detected once. The sample was peripheral blood. The receptors here all came from a man in his 60s with acute or convalescent COVID-19.

Worth noting for this clone: The missing conserved phenylalanine or tryptophan at the end of this CDR3 makes a read error likely. The limits of the CDR3 on the DNA are not certain, so only TCRdb's listed CDR3 is given. The V gene is TRBV28, the J gene TRBJ2-7; TRBD2 is the table's D call, not checked against the DNA. Germline V lookup: CDR1 MDHEN, CDR2 SYDVKM. Counting both end residues, the CDR3 totals 12 amino acids. The CDR3 loop reads CASSSQSGGIQI.

This rearrangement joins TRBV20-1 to TRBJ1-2; D possibly corresponds to TRBD1 (6 bases). The CDR3 runs 11 residues. Trimming left V 3 bases short and J 7 bases short, with 9 bases between. Germline V CDR1 and CDR2: DFQATT, SNEGSKA (reference sequence). CDR3 coding DNA: TGCAGTGCTAGGGCGGGGGCTGGCTACACCTTC. Residues: CSARAGAGYTF.

The chain employs TRBV6-6 and TRBJ2-7; the D gene is possibly TRBD1 (8 bases). Trimming pared 0 bases from V and 1 base from J, leaving 10 bases between. Germline V gene lookup returns CDR1 MNHNY and CDR2 SVGAGI (reference sequence). This CDR3 is built from 15 residues. In DNA, the CDR3 is TGTGCCAGCAGTTACTCACAGGGGGGGTCCTACGAGCAGTACTTC. It specifies CASSYSQGGSYEQYF.

The chain couples TRBV4-2 to TRBJ1-4; the match to TRBD1 covers 11 bases. The V segment lost 3 bases and the J segment 6 bases; nucleotides outside the gene matches: 6. This CDR3 contains 16 residues. Germline CDR1 LGHNA, CDR2 YNFKEQ. CDR3 in DNA: TGTGCCAGCAGCCATCCACCGGGACAGGGGGATGAAAAACTGTTTTTT. Amino acid sequence: CASSHPPGQGDEKLFF.

This chain connects TRBV4-1 to TRBJ1-5; tentatively, D is TRBD1 (6 bases). The CDR3 is 18 residues long. The V gene's germline CDR1 is MGHRA and CDR2 YSYEKL. Trimming took 3 bases from V and 5 from J, leaving 23 bases between them. The CDR3 sequence is CASSQSAPGQLLYQPQHF. In DNA, the CDR3 is TGCGCCAGCAGCCAGTCTGCACCGGGACAATTATTGTATCAGCCCCAGCATTTT.

This clone has just a few counts. J is TRBJ1-2 and V is TRBV9; perhaps TRBD1 as D (5 bases). Germline-derived CDR1 and CDR2 are SGDLS and YYNGEE. Trimming took 6 bases from V and 8 from J, leaving 26 bases between them. This CDR3 is 16 amino acids long. CDR3 DNA: TGTGCCAGCAACGCCCTACCCTTGATCTCACGGGGGGGCTACACCTTC. Its translation: CASNALPLISRGGYTF.

CDR3 DNA: TGTGCCAGCAGCTTGGCCTCTAGCACAGATACGCAGTATTTT. Its translation is CASSLASSTDTQYF. The V call is TRBV7-9, the J call TRBJ2-3; no definite D call. The CDR3 is made up of 14 amino acids. CDR1 and CDR2 (germline): SEHNR, FQNEAQ (reference sequence). With 3 bases removed from V and 0 bases from J, the gap between germline ends came to 7 bases.

This sequence joins TRBV5-4 and TRBJ1-2; tentatively, D is TRBD1 (6 bases). Germline assignment: CDR1 SGHNT and CDR2 YYREEE (reference sequence). Trimming left V 0 bases short and J 6 bases short, with 15 bases between. This CDR3 is built from 15 residues. CDR3 sequence (DNA): TGTGCCAGCAGCTTGGACCCTAGGGGGGGTGATGGCTACACCTTC. It translates to CASSLDPRGGDGYTF.

This chain joins TRBV5-1 and TRBJ1-1; no clear D. Germline V CDR1 and CDR2: SGHRS, YFSETQ. The CDR3 runs to 13 residues. V was trimmed by 2 bases and J by 1 base, leaving 6 bases between them. This CDR3 is CASSLSQNTEAFF. The CDR3 DNA sequence: TGCGCCAGCAGCTTATCCCAGAACACTGAAGCTTTCTTT.

The V gene is TRBV3-1 (or the pseudogene TRBV3-2), the J gene TRBJ2-7, with 7 bases fitting TRBD1. Losses at the gene ends were 5 bases for V and 6 bases for J; bases not matched to a gene: 10. The CDR3 loop spans 14 amino acids. Germline V CDR1 and CDR2: LGHDT, YNNKEL (reference sequence). In DNA form, the CDR3 reads TGTGCCAGCAGCTTCCAGGGGGAGTTCGGCGAGCAGTACTTC. Amino acid sequence: CASSFQGEFGEQYF.